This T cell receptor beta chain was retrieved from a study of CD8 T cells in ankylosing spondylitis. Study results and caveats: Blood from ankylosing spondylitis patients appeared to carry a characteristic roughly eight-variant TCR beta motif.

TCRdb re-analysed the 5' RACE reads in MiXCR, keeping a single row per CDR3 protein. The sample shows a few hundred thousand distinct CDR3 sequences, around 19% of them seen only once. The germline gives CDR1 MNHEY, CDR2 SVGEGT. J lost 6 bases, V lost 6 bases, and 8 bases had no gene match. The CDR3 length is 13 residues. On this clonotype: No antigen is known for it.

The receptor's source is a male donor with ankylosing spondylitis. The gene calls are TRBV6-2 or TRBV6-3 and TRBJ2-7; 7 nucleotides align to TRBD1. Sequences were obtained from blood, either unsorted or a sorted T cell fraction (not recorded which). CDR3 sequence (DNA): TGTGCCAGCAGCGGGACAGCCTCCGGCGAGCAGTACTTC. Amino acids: CASSGTASGEQYF.